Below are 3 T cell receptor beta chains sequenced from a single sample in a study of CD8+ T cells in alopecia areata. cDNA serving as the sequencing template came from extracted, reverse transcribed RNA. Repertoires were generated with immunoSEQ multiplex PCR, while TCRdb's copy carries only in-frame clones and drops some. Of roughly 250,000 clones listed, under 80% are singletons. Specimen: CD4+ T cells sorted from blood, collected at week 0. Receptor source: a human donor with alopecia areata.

CDR3 sequence reads: CASSHRAYAGELFF. The CDR3 nucleotides read TGTGCCAGCAGCCACAGAGCTTACGCCGGGGAGCTGTTTTTT. The chain couples TRBV14 to TRBJ2-2; no reliable D call. This CDR3 region has 14 residues. Between the trimmed V and J ends, which lost 3 bases and 6 bases, there was a span of 11 bases. Germline-derived CDR1 and CDR2 are SGHDN and FVKESK.

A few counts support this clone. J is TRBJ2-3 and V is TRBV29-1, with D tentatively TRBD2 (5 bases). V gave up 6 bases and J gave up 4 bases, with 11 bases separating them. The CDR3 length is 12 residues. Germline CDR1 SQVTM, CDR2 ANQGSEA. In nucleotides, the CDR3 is TGCAGCGTGCTAAGCGGCCCAGATACGCAGTATTTT. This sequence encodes CSVLSGPDTQYF.

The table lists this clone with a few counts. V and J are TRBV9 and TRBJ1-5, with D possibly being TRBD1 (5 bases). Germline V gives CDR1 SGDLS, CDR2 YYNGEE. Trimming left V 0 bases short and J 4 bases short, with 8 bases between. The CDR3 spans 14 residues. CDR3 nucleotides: TGTGCCAGCAGCGTAGATTGGGGGAATCAGCCCCAGCATTTT. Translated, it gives CASSVDWGNQPQHF.